These 30 T cell receptor beta chains were sequenced from one sample in a study of cytomegalovirus exposure and HLA in healthy donors. 60 Vbeta and 13 Jbeta primers were used in PCR. Using immunoSEQ multiplex PCR, the repertoire was profiled, and TCRdb retains in-frame clones only, with some absent. This table holds 100,000 or so clones, roughly three quarters found once. Sequences were obtained from PBMCs. These receptors were collected from a man aged 25-45 years in good health and CMV-seronegative.

This clone has only one observation. The rearrangement links TRBV6-5 to TRBJ2-5, with TRBD1 as a possible D gene (7 bases). Germline lookup yields CDR1 MNHEY and CDR2 SVGAGI. V was trimmed by 0 bases and J by 5 bases, leaving 16 bases between them. The CDR3 is 16 residues long. The CDR3 DNA reads TGTGCCAGCAGTTACTCGGGAGGAAGGGGGCTGGAGACCCAGTACTTC. Translated, it gives CASSYSGGRGLETQYF.

V gene TRBV7-2 combines with J gene TRBJ1-1; D unresolved. With 2 bases removed from V and 0 bases from J, the gap between germline ends came to 10 bases. Germline lookup yields CDR1 SGHTA and CDR2 FQGNSA. The CDR3 loop spans 15 amino acids. As DNA, the CDR3 is TGTGCCAGCAGCTTAAAGGCAGGCCTGAACACTGAAGCTTTCTTT. It specifies CASSLKAGLNTEAFF.

This chain links TRBV18 with TRBJ1-3; 10 nucleotides align to TRBD1. The CDR3 loop spans 16 amino acids. Germline assignment: CDR1 KGHSH and CDR2 LQKENI. The trim removed 2 bases at V and 4 bases at J, leaving 5 bases unmatched. The chain's CDR3 is CASSPDRGLFGNTIYF. The CDR3, as DNA: TGTGCCAGCTCACCAGACAGGGGGCTTTTCGGAAACACCATATATTTT.

This clone was observed a single time. The V and J genes are TRBV7-8 and TRBJ2-1; 8 bases fit TRBD2. Germline trimming cut 4 bases from V and 4 bases from J; bases unmatched to any gene: 6. This CDR3 region has 15 residues. Germline CDR1 and CDR2: SGHVS and FQNEAQ. The CDR3 loop is CASSSRTSSYNEQFF. The CDR3 bases are TGTGCCAGCAGCTCTAGGACTAGCAGTTACAATGAGCAGTTCTTC.

This clone was seen more than once but under ten times. The chain joins TRBV7-2 to TRBJ1-5; no reliable D call. V lost 2 bases to trimming and J lost 5 bases, with 7 bases between them. This CDR3 contains 13 residues. Germline-derived CDR1 and CDR2 are SGHTA and FQGNSA. The CDR3 region is CASSLSIDQPQHF. CDR3 DNA: TGTGCCAGCAGCTTATCTATTGATCAGCCCCAGCATTTT.

The CDR3 nucleotides read TGTGCCAGCAGCACTTTGGACAGGGTCTACGAGCAGTACTTC. Protein product: CASSTLDRVYEQYF. The chain links TRBV7-2 to TRBJ2-5; 8 bases map to TRBD1. With the DNA end fitting TRBJ2-7 better, the J assignment may be wrong. This CDR3 contains 14 residues. From germline, CDR1 is SGHTA and CDR2 FQGNSA.

This clone occurred a few times. The J gene is TRBJ1-5, the V gene TRBV10-3; tentative D call: TRBD1 (6 bases). The germline V gene encodes CDR1 ENHRY and CDR2 SYGVKD. This CDR3 contains 16 residues. V lost 6 bases and J lost 0, with 15 bases in between. CDR3 in DNA: TGTGCCATCAGCAATACAGGGACCTTTAGCAATCAGCCCCAGCATTTT. As protein: CAISNTGTFSNQPQHF.

V gene TRBV25-1 combines with J gene TRBJ1-3; D remains ambiguous. V was cut by 2 bases and J by 4 bases, with 12 bases left in between. CDR3 size: 15 residues. The germline V gene has CDR1 MGHDK and CDR2 SYGVNS. CDR3: CASSETAAGGNTIYF. The DNA of the CDR3 is TGTGCCAGCAGTGAAACGGCGGCCGGAGGAAACACCATATATTTT.

This clone has a handful of counts. J is TRBJ2-7 and V is TRBV28, with D possibly TRBD2 on 5 matching bases. The CDR3 length is 16 residues. V dropped 5 bases and J dropped 1 base, with 18 bases sitting between them. Germline lookup yields CDR1 MDHEN and CDR2 SYDVKM. The CDR3 DNA follows: TGTGCCAGCAGTCTAACGGGGTTCCCTCAGTCCTACGAGCAGTACTTC. It yields the protein CASSLTGFPQSYEQYF.

The V gene is TRBV19, the J gene TRBJ1-4; possible D gene TRBD1, 5 bases. The CDR3 loop spans 16 amino acids. Germline assignment: CDR1 LNHDA and CDR2 SQIVND (reference sequence). V shed 5 bases and J shed 0 bases, with 13 bases lying between them. Here the CDR3 DNA reads TGTGCCAGTAGTCTCCGTCAGGGTGCAACTAATGAAAAACTGTTTTTT. Its protein product is CASSLRQGATNEKLFF. The complete variable domain, with remaining parts taken from reference TRBV19 and TRBJ1-4, reads DGGITQSPKYLFRKEGQNVTLSCEQNLNHDAMYWYRQDPGQGLRLIYYSQIVNDFQKGDIAEGYSVSREKKESFPLTVTSAQKNPTAFYLCASSLRQGATNEKLFFGSGTQLSVL.

The sample holds one count of this clone. The chain's CDR3 is CASSMAGWPKETQYF. CDR3 nucleotide sequence: TGTGCCAGTAGTATGGCAGGGTGGCCTAAAGAGACCCAGTACTTC. The gene calls are TRBV19 and TRBJ2-5; D might be TRBD1 (5 bases). The CDR3 extends over 15 amino acids. Per the germline V gene, CDR1 is LNHDA and CDR2 is SQIVND (reference sequence). V gave up 3 bases and J gave up 3 bases, with 14 bases separating them.

This clone has just one count. The chain recombines TRBV19 with TRBJ2-3; D gene uncertain. This CDR3 comprises 14 residues. V lost 2 bases to trimming and J lost 2 bases, with 8 bases between them. Germline V gives CDR1 LNHDA, CDR2 SQIVND (reference sequence). The CDR3 spells CASSINRATDTQYF. CDR3 coding DNA: TGTGCCAGTAGTATAAACAGAGCCACAGATACGCAGTATTTT.

Notes on this clone: Its ends do not fully match the called genes, so a read error is possible. The rearrangement uses TRBV7-9 and TRBJ2-2; weak D call: TRBD2 (5 bases). Germline CDR1 reads SEHNR; CDR2 reads FQNEAQ (reference sequence). The CDR3 has 16 amino acids. This chain's CDR3 is CSSSFVPGLIPGELFF. Written as DNA, the CDR3 is TGTTCCAGCAGCTTTGTTCCGGGGTTAATACCCGGGGAGCTGTTTTTT.

Worth noting for this clone: Compared with germline, one end of the junction differs, possibly owing to a read error. The genes are TRBV7-7 and TRBJ2-7; D is ambiguous. The CDR3 is made up of 13 amino acids. Germline V gives CDR1 SSHAT, CDR2 FNYEAQ (reference sequence). Here the CDR3 DNA reads TGTGCTAGCAGCTTAGCTCCCTTAAACGAGCAGTACTTC. It is translated as CASSLAPLNEQYF.

As for this clone: An end of the junction differs from the germline gene, which may be a read error. The chain uses TRBV28 and TRBJ2-2; D might be TRBD1 (5 bases). CDR1 MDHEN and CDR2 SYDVKM come from the germline V gene. This CDR3 region has 15 residues. CDR3 amino acids: CVSSFVRAGTGELFF. The CDR3 bases are TGTGTCAGCAGTTTTGTCAGGGCCGGCACCGGGGAGCTGTTTTTT.

This chain links TRBV7-2 with TRBJ2-7; 9 nucleotides line up with TRBD1. The V and J ends lost 5 bases and 1 base, in that order; junction bases with no gene match: 6. Germline V gives CDR1 SGHTA, CDR2 FQGNSA. The length of the CDR3 is 15 residues. For the CDR3, the DNA is TGTGCCAGCAGCGGGTGGGGACAGGGATCCTACGAGCAGTACTTC. Amino acid sequence: CASSGWGQGSYEQYF. The entire variable domain, with the rest obtained from reference TRBV7-2 and TRBJ2-7, is as follows: GAGVSQSPSNKVTEKGKDVELRCDPISGHTALYWYRQSLGQGLEFLIYFQGNSAPDKSGLPSDRFSAERTGGSVSTLTIQRTQQEDSAVYLCASSGWGQGSYEQYFGPGTRLTVT.

This chain connects TRBV19 to TRBJ1-4; tentative D call: TRBD1 (6 bases). The germline gives CDR1 LNHDA, CDR2 SQIVND (reference sequence). V was trimmed by 6 bases and J by 8 bases, leaving 13 bases between them. CDR3 length: 13 amino acids. The CDR3 is CASSARGGEKLFF. CDR3 nucleotides: TGTGCCAGTAGCGCCCGGGGGGGCGAAAAACTGTTTTTT.

V usage is TRBV2 and J usage is TRBJ2-2; D not resolved. The CDR3 has 15 residues. CDR1 SNHLY and CDR2 FYNNEI come from the germline V gene. The V end lost 8 bases, the J end lost 5 bases, and 18 bases lay between the germline ends. CDR3 in DNA: TGTGCCAGCCTTGGTGGGTCGAGCAGGACCGGGGAGCTGTTTTTT. This gives the protein CASLGGSSRTGELFF.

The rearrangement joins TRBV5-1 to TRBJ1-3, with 8 bases matching TRBD1. The CDR3 is made up of 14 amino acids. The ends lost 5 bases at V and 0 bases at J; junction bases unmatched: 1. Germline V gene sequence: CDR1 SGHRS, CDR2 YFSETQ. The CDR3 protein is CASRDRGSGNTIYF. CDR3 sequence (DNA): TGCGCCAGCAGAGACAGGGGCTCTGGAAACACCATATATTTT.

The chain is built from TRBV10-1 and TRBJ2-5; 11 nucleotides align to TRBD2. Unmatched junction bases numbered 29, after V lost 10 bases and J lost 1 base. This CDR3 region has 22 residues. Germline V gene sequence: CDR1 WNHNN, CDR2 SYGVQD (reference sequence). The CDR3 DNA sequence: TGCGCCAACCCATTTTTTAATGCATTACTAGCGGGAGTGGGGAGGTTCCAAGAGACCCAGTACTTC. This encodes CANPFFNALLAGVGRFQETQYF.

This sequence joins TRBV27 and TRBJ1-1; D is possibly TRBD1 (5 bases). V was clipped by 6 bases and J by 7 bases, with 15 bases between them. The V gene's germline CDR1 is MNHEY and CDR2 SMNVEV (reference sequence). The CDR3 consists of 13 residues. This CDR3 is CASRRRGSHEAFF. CDR3 in DNA: TGTGCCAGCAGACGACGGGGGTCCCATGAAGCTTTCTTT.

The chain employs TRBV5-4 and TRBJ2-3; 8 bases match TRBD2. The CDR3 length is 13 residues. V lost 7 bases, J lost 7 bases, and 8 bases stayed unmatched. Germline V gives CDR1 SGHNT, CDR2 YYREEE (reference sequence). CDR3: CASRTGGKNTQYF. The CDR3 DNA is TGTGCCAGCCGAACGGGAGGGAAGAATACGCAGTATTTT.

The V and J genes are TRBV28 and TRBJ1-2; no clear D gene. The CDR3 is made up of 11 amino acids. The V end was cut by 7 bases, the J end by 10 bases, with 13 bases between. Germline V gene lookup returns CDR1 MDHEN and CDR2 SYDVKM. The CDR3 region has the DNA TGTGCCAGCAATTCGATACTTTCCTACACCTTC. The encoded protein is CASNSILSYTF.

This chain connects TRBV7-2 to TRBJ1-1; weak D call: TRBD1 (6 bases). The CDR3 is 13 amino acids. With 3 bases removed from V and 6 bases from J, the gap between germline ends came to 11 bases. Germline V gene lookup returns CDR1 SGHTA and CDR2 FQGNSA. In DNA, the CDR3 is TGTGCCAGCAGCTTGGCACAGGGCCCTGAAGCTTTCTTT. This codes for CASSLAQGPEAFF.

The chain recombines TRBV15 with TRBJ1-6; D gene uncertain. The CDR3 contains 17 residues. CDR1 and CDR2 from the germline V gene are LNHNV and YYDKDF (reference sequence). The V end was cut by 5 bases, the J end by 0 bases, with 14 bases between. CDR3 DNA sequence: TGTGCCACCAGCCGTGAGGGCCACAGCTCCTATAATTCACCCCTCCACTTT. Translation: CATSREGHSSYNSPLHF.

The rearrangement links TRBV28 to TRBJ2-5; 9 bases map to TRBD1. Losses at the gene ends were 5 bases for V and 1 base for J; bases not matched to a gene: 14. The germline CDR1 and CDR2 sequences are MDHEN and SYDVKM. The CDR3 loop spans 18 amino acids. This CDR3 reads CASSPWTGVRRFQETQYF. The CDR3 DNA follows: TGTGCCAGCAGTCCGTGGACAGGGGTCCGTCGCTTCCAAGAGACCCAGTACTTC.

As concerns this clone: Other DNA sequences in this specimen translate into the identical CDR3. This chain links TRBV6-5 with TRBJ1-4; no firm D call. Germline CDR1 is MNHEY and CDR2 is SVGAGI. V was shortened by 2 bases and J by 8 bases, with 6 bases between the two germline ends. The CDR3 loop spans 12 amino acids. The CDR3 nucleotides read TGTGCCAGCAGTTACGCGAACGAAAAACTGTTTTTT. Its protein is CASSYANEKLFF.

This clone appeared a few times. This chain uses TRBV28 with TRBJ1-1; maybe TRBD1 (5 bases). Per germline, CDR1 MDHEN and CDR2 SYDVKM. V lost 2 bases to trimming and J lost 0 bases, with 13 bases between them. This CDR3 has 16 amino acids. Written as DNA, the CDR3 is TGTGCCAGCAGTTTAATCGAGGACATGCTGAACACTGAAGCTTTCTTT. This sequence encodes CASSLIEDMLNTEAFF.

This CDR3 reads CASSLWTGDGGELFF. The CDR3 DNA follows: TGTGCCAGCAGTCTATGGACAGGGGATGGAGGGGAGCTGTTTTTT. The V call is TRBV7-6, the J call TRBJ2-2, with 9 positions matching TRBD1. This CDR3 comprises 15 residues. Germline assignment: CDR1 SGHVS and CDR2 FNYEAQ. The V segment lost 6 bases and the J segment 8 bases; nucleotides outside the gene matches: 10.

This clone came up once. The chain links TRBV7-2 to TRBJ2-3; TRBD2 aligns across 11 bases. Looked up from germline, CDR1 is SGHTA and CDR2 is FQGNSA. Trimming took 5 bases from V and 0 from J; bases not matched to a gene: 7. This CDR3 is 17 amino acids long. The CDR3 region has the DNA TGTGCCAGCAGCCAAACTAGCGGGAGTTCTAGCACAGATACGCAGTATTTT. It codes for CASSQTSGSSSTDTQYF.